The 29 T cell receptor beta chains below all came from one sample that was sequenced in a study of T cell changes during pregnancy in multiple sclerosis. Measured with immunoSEQ multiplex PCR; TCRdb has only the in-frame clones, and not every one. The sample comprises around 50,000 clones, 92% of which are singletons, and about 0.61% rests with the top ten. Source: CD4+ T cells from peripheral blood mononuclear cells, taken after pregnancy. The source is a female donor in good health, enrolled as a control in a pregnancy study.

This chain links TRBV12-5 with TRBJ1-1; D remains unclear. In germline, CDR1 is LGHNT, CDR2 FRNRAP. V lost 0 bases and J lost 10, with 12 bases in between. The CDR3 totals 13 residues. The CDR3 region is CASGLVLGSRAFF. The CDR3 DNA sequence: TGTGCTAGTGGTTTGGTACTTGGCTCTAGAGCTTTCTTT.

The chain carries TRBV5-6 and TRBJ1-2, with D possibly matching TRBD1 (6 bases). Trimming left V 3 bases short and J 6 bases short, with 15 bases between. CDR1 SGHDT and CDR2 YYEEEE come from the germline V gene. This CDR3 has 14 residues. CDR3 nucleotides: TGTGCCAGCAGCTCTCCTACCCGACAGGATGGCTACACCTTC. Its protein is CASSSPTRQDGYTF.

This chain links TRBV29-1 with TRBJ1-2; D not certain. Germline lookup yields CDR1 SQVTM and CDR2 ANQGSEA. CDR3 length equals 11 residues. V was pared by 4 bases and J by 4 bases, with 7 bases between. The CDR3 DNA reads as TGCAGCGTTGGACTGAGCTATGGCTACACCTTC. This translates into CSVGLSYGYTF.

The chain couples TRBV6-5 to TRBJ2-7; tentatively, D is TRBD2 (6 bases). Trimming removed 5 bases from V and 5 bases from J, with 7 bases in between. The CDR3 length is 11 residues. Germline CDR1 is MNHEY and CDR2 is SVGAGI. In DNA, the CDR3 is TGTGCCAGCAGTGGGGGGAACGAGCAGTACTTC. It translates to CASSGGNEQYF.

This chain's CDR3 is CASRQAIEAFF. CDR3 bases: TGTGCCAGCAGACAGGCGATTGAAGCTTTCTTT. This rearrangement joins TRBV2 to TRBJ1-1, with D possibly being TRBD1 (5 bases). Deletions cut 6 bases from V and 7 bases from J, with 9 bases between. Germline V gene sequence: CDR1 SNHLY, CDR2 FYNNEI. The CDR3 runs to 11 residues.

The CDR3 DNA reads as TGCGCCAGCAGTGGGACAGGGGGCTATGGCTACACCTTC. Its translation: CASSGTGGYGYTF. This sequence joins TRBV10-1 and TRBJ1-2; TRBD1 aligns across 10 bases. The CDR3 runs to 13 residues. Germline loops: CDR1 WNHNN, CDR2 SYGVQD (reference sequence). The V gene end was trimmed by 4 bases and the J gene end by 4 bases; junction bases not matched to a gene: 0.

This clone was recorded only once. The genes are TRBV14 and TRBJ1-1; a possible D gene is TRBD1 (5 bases). This CDR3 has 14 amino acids. Germline CDR1 is SGHDN and CDR2 is FVKESK. Trimming removed 0 bases at V and 6 bases at J, with 11 bases between. The CDR3 sequence: CASSQDRGIAEAFF. The CDR3 DNA is TGTGCCAGCAGCCAAGATAGGGGAATCGCTGAAGCTTTCTTT.

The CDR3 coding sequence is TGTGCCAGCAGCTTAAGGACTAGCAACTACGAGCAGTACTTC. It codes for CASSLRTSNYEQYF. The chain is built from TRBV7-9 and TRBJ2-7; 8 bases match TRBD2. CDR3 length equals 14 residues. The junction had 3 bases not matched to a gene; V was cut back by 2 bases and J by 3 bases. The V gene's germline CDR1 is SEHNR and CDR2 FQNEAQ (reference sequence).

The chain recombines TRBV6-5 with TRBJ1-2, with D tentatively TRBD1 (5 bases). The CDR3 spans 14 residues. The V gene lost 1 base and the J gene lost 5 bases, with 11 bases spanning the gap. CDR1 and CDR2 (germline): MNHEY, SVGAGI. The CDR3 DNA reads as TGTGCCAGCAGTTACTGGGGGGAAGGGTATGGCTACACCTTC. The encoded protein is CASSYWGEGYGYTF.

The gene calls are TRBV5-4 and TRBJ2-7; 9 nucleotides agree with TRBD2. This CDR3 is 18 amino acids long. The germline V gene has CDR1 SGHNT and CDR2 YYREEE (reference sequence). Trimming cost V 4 bases and J 3 bases; bases outside gene matches: 17. CDR3 residues: CASSPISSGSTIGYEQYF. The CDR3, as DNA: TGTGCCAGCAGCCCCATAAGTAGCGGGAGTACTATAGGCTACGAGCAGTACTTC.

The chain employs TRBV5-4 and TRBJ2-3; possibly TRBD2 for D (7 bases). CDR1 SGHNT and CDR2 YYREEE come from the germline V gene (reference sequence). The CDR3 consists of 16 residues. V was shortened by 0 bases and J by 0 bases, with 11 bases between the two germline ends. In DNA form, the CDR3 reads TGTGCCAGCAGCTTGGGCGGGGGCCCTAGCACAGATACGCAGTATTTT. Translated, it gives CASSLGGGPSTDTQYF.

The chain uses TRBV4-1 and TRBJ1-4, with D uncertain. The CDR3 covers 16 residues. Looked up from germline, CDR1 is MGHRA and CDR2 is YSYEKL. Trimming removed 2 bases at V and 0 bases at J, with 10 bases between. CDR3 nucleotide sequence: TGCGCCAGCAGCCAACGAGAGGGTGCAACTAATGAAAAACTGTTTTTT. Residues: CASSQREGATNEKLFF.

The CDR3 DNA follows: TGTGCCAGCAGCTTAGGCAGCGGGGGCTACTACAATGAGCAGTTCTTC. Residues: CASSLGSGGYYNEQFF. This rearrangement joins TRBV7-3 to TRBJ2-1; 8 bases are a match to TRBD2. Germline trimming cut 2 bases from V and 3 bases from J; bases unmatched to any gene: 6. CDR3 size: 16 residues. Germline V gives CDR1 SGHTA, CDR2 FQGTGA.

The J gene is TRBJ1-5, the V gene TRBV7-9; weak D call: TRBD1 (6 bases). CDR3 length equals 17 residues. Trimming cost V 2 bases and J 6 bases, with 20 bases left between them. From germline, CDR1 is SEHNR and CDR2 FQNEAQ (reference sequence). The CDR3 loop reads CASSLYRGGGVSQPQHF. The CDR3 region has the DNA TGTGCCAGCAGCTTATATAGAGGGGGGGGAGTTTCTCAGCCCCAGCATTTT. Full variable domain (rest looked up from reference TRBV7-9 and TRBJ1-5): DTGVSQNPRHKITKRGQNVTFRCDPISEHNRLYWYRQTLGQGPEFLTYFQNEAQLEKSRLLSDRFSAERPKGSFSTLEIQRTEQGDSAMYLCASSLYRGGGVSQPQHFGDGTRLSIL.

This clone has just one count. The gene calls are TRBV6-1 and TRBJ1-5; no definite D call. The CDR3 is 13 residues long. The V gene lost 2 bases and the J gene lost 6 bases, with 8 bases spanning the gap. CDR1 MNHNS and CDR2 SASEGT come from the germline V gene. In DNA, the CDR3 is TGTGCCAGCAGTGAATTGGACTTTCAGCCCCAGCATTTT. Protein product: CASSELDFQPQHF.

The rearrangement links TRBV19 to TRBJ2-5; 8 bases align to TRBD2. This CDR3 region has 16 residues. Germline CDR1 is LNHDA and CDR2 is SQIVND (reference sequence). Trimming took 3 bases from V and 5 from J; bases not matched to a gene: 11. DNA for the CDR3: TGTGCCAGTAGTATTCTCCCGAGCGGGGGAACTGAGACCCAGTACTTC. The encoded protein is CASSILPSGGTETQYF.

V and J are TRBV6-4 and TRBJ1-6, with 9 bases identical to TRBD1. The CDR3 is 15 residues long. V shed 4 bases, J shed 7 bases, and the junction held 5 bases outside the gene matches. CDR1 is MRHNA and CDR2 is SNTAGT in the germline V gene. Here the CDR3 DNA reads TGTGCCAGCAGTGCCGGGACAGGGAGCAATTCACCCCTCCACTTT. Encoded protein: CASSAGTGSNSPLHF.

This chain connects TRBV2 to TRBJ2-1, with D possibly TRBD1 on 6 matching bases. Trimming removed 6 bases from V and 6 bases from J, with 15 bases in between. CDR1 and CDR2 (germline): SNHLY, FYNNEI. CDR3 size: 14 residues. The CDR3 region is CASSQQGPSNEQFF. The CDR3 region has the DNA TGTGCCAGCAGCCAACAGGGTCCCAGCAATGAGCAGTTCTTC.

V is TRBV19 and J is TRBJ1-6, with 9 bases identical to TRBD1. J gave up 6 bases and V 8 bases, and 11 bases lay outside the gene matches. CDR3 length: 16 amino acids. The germline V gene encodes CDR1 LNHDA and CDR2 SQIVND (reference sequence). The CDR3 sequence: CASRTEQGAGNSPLHF. CDR3 nucleotides: TGTGCCAGTCGCACTGAACAGGGGGCAGGTAATTCACCCCTCCACTTT.

This sequence joins TRBV7-9 and TRBJ2-1, with TRBD2 matching over 12 bases. Germline assignment: CDR1 SEHNR and CDR2 FQNEAQ (reference sequence). V lost 3 bases to trimming and J lost 10 bases; unmatched junction nucleotides: 10. This CDR3 contains 16 residues. CDR3 sequence: CASSLGRLAGVWEQFF. In nucleotides, the CDR3 is TGTGCCAGCAGCTTGGGGCGACTAGCGGGGGTTTGGGAGCAGTTCTTC. The complete variable domain, with remaining parts taken from reference TRBV7-9 and TRBJ2-1, reads DTGVSQNPRHKITKRGQNVTFRCDPISEHNRLYWYRQTLGQGPEFLTYFQNEAQLEKSRLLSDRFSAERPKGSFSTLEIQRTEQGDSAMYLCASSLGRLAGVWEQFFGPGTRLTVL.

A single count supports this clone. The rearrangement joins TRBV19 to TRBJ2-5, with TRBD2 identical over 8 bases. This CDR3 contains 12 residues. After removal of 6 bases from V and 7 bases from J, the junction contained 4 bases not matched to a gene. CDR1 LNHDA and CDR2 SQIVND come from the germline V gene (reference sequence). CDR3 amino acids: CASSPGRGTQYF. In DNA, the CDR3 is TGTGCCAGTAGCCCCGGGAGGGGGACCCAGTACTTC.

As DNA, the CDR3 is TGTGCCAGCCGGCCGGGACAGCTCTATGGCTACACCTTC. Its translation is CASRPGQLYGYTF. The chain couples TRBV28 to TRBJ1-2, with 7 nucleotides matching TRBD1. Per germline, CDR1 MDHEN and CDR2 SYDVKM. The V gene end was trimmed by 8 bases and the J gene end by 4 bases; junction bases not matched to a gene: 7. The CDR3 is made up of 13 amino acids.

CDR3 sequence reads: CASSFPSGLYNEQFF. CDR3 bases: TGCGCCAGCAGCTTCCCCAGCGGCCTCTACAATGAGCAGTTCTTC. The chain joins TRBV5-1 to TRBJ2-1, with D perhaps matching TRBD2 (5 bases). Germline loops: CDR1 SGHRS, CDR2 YFSETQ. Trimming took off 2 bases at V and 3 bases at J, with 12 bases between the two ends. The CDR3 extends over 15 amino acids.

This clone was observed a handful of times. The gene calls are TRBV5-5 and TRBJ2-3; a possible D gene is TRBD2 (6 bases). The CDR3 runs 16 residues. The germline V gene encodes CDR1 SGHKS and CDR2 YYEKEE (reference sequence). V was trimmed by 4 bases and J by 5 bases, leaving 20 bases between them. The CDR3 nucleotides are TGTGCCAGCAGCCCGAAGACTTCCCCGGGGGTAGATACGCAGTATTTT. It yields the protein CASSPKTSPGVDTQYF.

The J gene is TRBJ1-1, the V gene TRBV15; weak D call: TRBD1 (5 bases). The germline V gene encodes CDR1 LNHNV and CDR2 YYDKDF (reference sequence). The V and J ends lost 1 base and 4 bases respectively, with 16 bases between them. CDR3 length: 16 residues. The DNA for the CDR3 is TGTGCCACCAGCAGAGCATTTGGGCAGGGAGGCACTGAAGCTTTCTTT. Translated, it gives CATSRAFGQGGTEAFF.

The chain joins TRBV4-1 to TRBJ1-4; 10 bases match TRBD1. This CDR3 contains 14 residues. V lost 4 bases to trimming and J lost 8 bases; unmatched junction nucleotides: 4. Germline loops: CDR1 MGHRA, CDR2 YSYEKL. The CDR3: CASSRQGAEEKLFF. CDR3 sequence (DNA): TGCGCCAGCAGCCGACAGGGGGCTGAGGAAAAACTGTTTTTT.

The V gene is TRBV5-4, the J gene TRBJ1-2; no definite D call. Germline values: CDR1 SGHNT, CDR2 YYREEE (reference sequence). Trimming pared 0 bases from V and 5 bases from J, leaving 14 bases between. The CDR3 has 15 amino acids. The DNA for the CDR3 is TGTGCCAGCAGCTTGGACCCGGGAGCGGCATATGGCTACACCTTC. It codes for CASSLDPGAAYGYTF.

The V and J genes are TRBV7-6 and TRBJ1-2, with 8 bases lining up with TRBD1. Unmatched junction bases numbered 9, after V lost 4 bases and J lost 5 bases. Germline V CDR1 and CDR2: SGHVS, FNYEAQ. CDR3 length: 15 amino acids. This chain's CDR3 is CASSSPKQGVYGYTF. CDR3 nucleotide sequence: TGTGCCAGCAGCTCGCCCAAACAGGGGGTATATGGCTACACCTTC.

This clone appeared once. This chain uses TRBV18 with TRBJ2-7, with a weak D call TRBD1 (5 bases). V lost 3 bases to trimming and J lost 0 bases, with 9 bases between them. The length of the CDR3 is 14 residues. Per the germline V gene, CDR1 is KGHSH and CDR2 is LQKENI. As DNA, the CDR3 is TGTGCCAGCTCACCGTCCAGGGACTCCTACGAGCAGTACTTC. Its translation: CASSPSRDSYEQYF.